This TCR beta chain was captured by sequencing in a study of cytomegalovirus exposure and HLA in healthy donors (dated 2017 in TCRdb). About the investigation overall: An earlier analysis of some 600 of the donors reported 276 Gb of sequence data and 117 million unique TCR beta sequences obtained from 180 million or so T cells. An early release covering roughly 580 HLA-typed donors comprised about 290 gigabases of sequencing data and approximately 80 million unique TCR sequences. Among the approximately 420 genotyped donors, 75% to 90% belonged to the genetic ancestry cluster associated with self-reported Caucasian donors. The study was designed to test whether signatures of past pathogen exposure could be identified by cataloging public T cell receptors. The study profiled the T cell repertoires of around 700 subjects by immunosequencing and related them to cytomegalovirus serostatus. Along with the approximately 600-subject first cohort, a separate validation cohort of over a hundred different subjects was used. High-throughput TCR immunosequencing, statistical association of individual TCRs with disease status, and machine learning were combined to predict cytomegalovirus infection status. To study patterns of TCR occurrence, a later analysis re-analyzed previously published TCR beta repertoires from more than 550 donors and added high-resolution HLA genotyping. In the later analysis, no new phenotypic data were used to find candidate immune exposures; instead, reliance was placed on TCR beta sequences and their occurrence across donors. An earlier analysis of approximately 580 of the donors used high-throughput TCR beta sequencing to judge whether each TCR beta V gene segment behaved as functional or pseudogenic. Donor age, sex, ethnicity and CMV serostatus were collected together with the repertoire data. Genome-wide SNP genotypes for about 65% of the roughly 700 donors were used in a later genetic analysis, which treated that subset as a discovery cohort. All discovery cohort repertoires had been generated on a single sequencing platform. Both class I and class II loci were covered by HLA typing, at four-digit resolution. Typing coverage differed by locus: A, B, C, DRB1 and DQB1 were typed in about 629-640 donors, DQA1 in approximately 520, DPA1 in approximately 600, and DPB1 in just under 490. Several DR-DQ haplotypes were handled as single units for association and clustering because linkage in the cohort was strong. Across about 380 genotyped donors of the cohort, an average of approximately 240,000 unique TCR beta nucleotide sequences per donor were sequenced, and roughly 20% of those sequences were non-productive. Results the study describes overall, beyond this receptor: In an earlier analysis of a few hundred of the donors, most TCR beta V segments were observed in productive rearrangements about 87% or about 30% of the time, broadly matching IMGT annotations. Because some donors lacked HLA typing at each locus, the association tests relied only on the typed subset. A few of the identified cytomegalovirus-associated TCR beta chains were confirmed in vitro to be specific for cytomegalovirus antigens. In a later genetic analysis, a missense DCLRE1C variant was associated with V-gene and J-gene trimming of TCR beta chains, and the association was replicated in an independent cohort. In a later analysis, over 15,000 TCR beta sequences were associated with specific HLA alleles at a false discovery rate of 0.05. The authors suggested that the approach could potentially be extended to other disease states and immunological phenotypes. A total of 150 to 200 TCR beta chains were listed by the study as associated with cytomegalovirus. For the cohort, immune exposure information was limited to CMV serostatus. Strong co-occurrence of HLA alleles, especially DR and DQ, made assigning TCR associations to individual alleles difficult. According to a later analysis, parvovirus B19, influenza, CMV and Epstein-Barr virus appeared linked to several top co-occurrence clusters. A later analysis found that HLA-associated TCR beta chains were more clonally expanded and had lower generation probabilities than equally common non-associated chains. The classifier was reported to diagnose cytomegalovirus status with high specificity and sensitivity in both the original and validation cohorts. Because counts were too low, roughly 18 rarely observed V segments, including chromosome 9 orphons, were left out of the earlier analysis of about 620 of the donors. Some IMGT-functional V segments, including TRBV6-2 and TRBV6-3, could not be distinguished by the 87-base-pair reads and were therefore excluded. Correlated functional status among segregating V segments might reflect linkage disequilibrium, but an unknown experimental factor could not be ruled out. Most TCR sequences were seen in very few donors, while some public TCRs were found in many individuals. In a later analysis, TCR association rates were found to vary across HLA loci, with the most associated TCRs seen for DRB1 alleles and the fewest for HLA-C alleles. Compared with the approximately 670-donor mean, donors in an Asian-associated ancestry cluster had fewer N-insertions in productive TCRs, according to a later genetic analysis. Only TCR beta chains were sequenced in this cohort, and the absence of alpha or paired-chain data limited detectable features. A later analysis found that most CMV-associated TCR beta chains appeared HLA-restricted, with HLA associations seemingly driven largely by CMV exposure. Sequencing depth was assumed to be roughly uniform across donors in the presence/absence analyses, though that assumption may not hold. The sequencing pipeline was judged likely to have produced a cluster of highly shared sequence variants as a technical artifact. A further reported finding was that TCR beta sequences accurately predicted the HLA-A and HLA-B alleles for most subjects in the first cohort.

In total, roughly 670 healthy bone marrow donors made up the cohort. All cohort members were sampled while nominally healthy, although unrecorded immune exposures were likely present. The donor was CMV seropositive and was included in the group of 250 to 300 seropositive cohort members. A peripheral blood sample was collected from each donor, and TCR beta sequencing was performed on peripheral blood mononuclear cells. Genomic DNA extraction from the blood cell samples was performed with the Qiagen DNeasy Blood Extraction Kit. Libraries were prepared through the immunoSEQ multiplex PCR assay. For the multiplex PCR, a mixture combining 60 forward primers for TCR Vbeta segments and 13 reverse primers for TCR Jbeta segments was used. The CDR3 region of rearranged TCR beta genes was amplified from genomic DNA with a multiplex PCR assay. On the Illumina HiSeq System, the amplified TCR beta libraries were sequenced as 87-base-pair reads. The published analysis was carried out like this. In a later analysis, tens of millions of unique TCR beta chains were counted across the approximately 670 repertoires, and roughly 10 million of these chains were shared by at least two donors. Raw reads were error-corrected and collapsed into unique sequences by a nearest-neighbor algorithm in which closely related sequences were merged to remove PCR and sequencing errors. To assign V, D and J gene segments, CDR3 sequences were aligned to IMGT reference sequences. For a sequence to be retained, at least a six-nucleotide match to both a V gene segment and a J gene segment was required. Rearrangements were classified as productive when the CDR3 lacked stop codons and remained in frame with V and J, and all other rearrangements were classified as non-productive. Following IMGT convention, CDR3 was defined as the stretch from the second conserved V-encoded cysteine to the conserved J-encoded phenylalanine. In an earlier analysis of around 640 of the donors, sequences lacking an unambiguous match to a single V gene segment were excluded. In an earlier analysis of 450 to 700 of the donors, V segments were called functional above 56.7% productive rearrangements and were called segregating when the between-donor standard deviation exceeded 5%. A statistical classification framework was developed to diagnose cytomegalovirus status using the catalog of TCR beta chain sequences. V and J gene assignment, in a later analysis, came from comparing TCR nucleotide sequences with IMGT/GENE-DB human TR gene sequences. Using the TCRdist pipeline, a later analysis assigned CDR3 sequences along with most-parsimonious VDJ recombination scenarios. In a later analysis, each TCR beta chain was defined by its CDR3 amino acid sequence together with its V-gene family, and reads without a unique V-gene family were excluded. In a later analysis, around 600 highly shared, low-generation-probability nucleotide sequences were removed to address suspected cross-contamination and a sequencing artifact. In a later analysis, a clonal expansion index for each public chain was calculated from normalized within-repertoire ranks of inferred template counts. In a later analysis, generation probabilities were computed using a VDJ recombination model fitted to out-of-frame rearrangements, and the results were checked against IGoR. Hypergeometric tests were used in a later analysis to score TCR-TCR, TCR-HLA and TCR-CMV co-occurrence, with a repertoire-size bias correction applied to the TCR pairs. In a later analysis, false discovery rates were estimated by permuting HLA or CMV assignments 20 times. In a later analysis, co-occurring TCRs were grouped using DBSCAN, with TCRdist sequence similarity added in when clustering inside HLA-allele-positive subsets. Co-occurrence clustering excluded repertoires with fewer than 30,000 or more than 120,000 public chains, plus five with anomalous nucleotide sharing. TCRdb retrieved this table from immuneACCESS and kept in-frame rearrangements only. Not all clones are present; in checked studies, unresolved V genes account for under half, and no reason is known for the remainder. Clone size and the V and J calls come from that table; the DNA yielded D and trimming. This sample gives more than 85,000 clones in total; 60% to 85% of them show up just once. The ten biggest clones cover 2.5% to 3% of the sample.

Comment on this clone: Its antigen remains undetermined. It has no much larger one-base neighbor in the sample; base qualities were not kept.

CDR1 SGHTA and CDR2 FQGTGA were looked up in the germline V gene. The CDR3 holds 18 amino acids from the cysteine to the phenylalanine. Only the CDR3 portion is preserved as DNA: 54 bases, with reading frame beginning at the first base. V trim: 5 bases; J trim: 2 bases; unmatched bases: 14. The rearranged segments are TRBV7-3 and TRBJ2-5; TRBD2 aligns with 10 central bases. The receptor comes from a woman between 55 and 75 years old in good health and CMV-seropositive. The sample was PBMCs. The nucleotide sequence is TGTGCCAGCAGCCCTACCCCACTAGCGGGAAGATTGCAAGAGACCCAGTACTTC. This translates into CASSPTPLAGRLQETQYF.